Listed here are 12 T cell receptor beta chains from one sample, sequenced in a study of beta chain features in type 1 diabetes. Notes on the study in general: Within each of all four CD4+ subsets, Type 1 diabetes patients had TCRB CDR3s that were moderately but significantly shorter.

Sequenced material consisted of expressed TCRB transcripts (all of the isolated RNA was reverse transcribed). TCRdb's copy holds only in-frame clones and misses some; the assay was immunoSEQ multiplex PCR. The sample records about 270,000 clones, approximately 14% being singletons. These TCRs are of unknown antigen specificity. Sequenced sample: naive CD4+ T cells from blood. The origin of the receptors is a man younger than 40 with type 1 diabetes.

This clone turned up a few times. The rearrangement uses TRBV11-2 and TRBJ2-5; the match to TRBD1 covers 9 bases. V shed 3 bases, J shed 4 bases, and the junction held 12 bases outside the gene matches. Germline-derived CDR1 and CDR2 are SGHAT and FQNNGV. The CDR3 runs 17 residues. DNA of the CDR3: TGTGCCAGCAGCTTGGTTCCGGGACAGGGTTCGCTAGAGACCCAGTACTTC. Protein: CASSLVPGQGSLETQYF. Using reference TRBV11-2 and TRBJ2-5 for the parts outside the CDR3, the full variable domain is EAGVAQSPRYKIIEKRQSVAFWCNPISGHATLYWYQQILGQGPKLLIQFQNNGVVDDSQLPKDRFSAERLKGVDSTLKIQPAKLEDSAVYLCASSLVPGQGSLETQYFGPGTRLLVL.

V is TRBV9 and J is TRBJ2-7; possible D gene TRBD2, 6 bases. Germline V lookup: CDR1 SGDLS, CDR2 YYNGEE. The CDR3 runs to 15 residues. Trimming cost V 0 bases and J 2 bases, with 12 bases left between them. CDR3 DNA sequence: TGTGCCAGCAGCGTAGAAACGGGAGCGGCCTACGAGCAGTACTTC. Protein sequence: CASSVETGAAYEQYF.

The chain recombines TRBV19 with TRBJ2-1; perhaps TRBD1 as D (5 bases). This CDR3 region has 16 residues. The V end lost 1 base, the J end lost 8 bases, and 18 bases lay between the germline ends. Germline V gives CDR1 LNHDA, CDR2 SQIVND (reference sequence). CDR3 amino acids: CASSIGLRVTGDEQFF. CDR3 nucleotides: TGTGCCAGTAGTATAGGCCTCAGGGTAACGGGCGATGAGCAGTTCTTC.

This clone was seen a few times. The sample has other DNA sequences that encode this CDR3 too. The CDR3 spells CASSSGQGNTEAFF. Here the CDR3 DNA reads TGCGCCAGCAGCTCCGGACAGGGGAACACTGAAGCTTTCTTT. The chain carries TRBV5-1 and TRBJ1-1, with TRBD1 matching over 8 bases. With 3 bases clipped from V and 1 base from J, the junction kept 2 bases outside the gene matches. In germline, CDR1 is SGHRS, CDR2 YFSETQ. The CDR3 spans 14 residues.

This clone was detected only a few times. The chain links TRBV7-9 to TRBJ2-3, with D hard to call. The CDR3 is 15 amino acids. Germline V CDR1 and CDR2: SEHNR, FQNEAQ (reference sequence). The ends were cut back, 5 bases at V and 0 bases at J, with 12 bases in the middle. This CDR3 is CASSPLATSTDTQYF. In DNA form, the CDR3 reads TGTGCCAGCAGCCCGCTCGCAACTAGCACAGATACGCAGTATTTT.

V gene TRBV7-2 combines with J gene TRBJ2-5; 9 bases are shared with TRBD2. The CDR3 is 17 residues long. Germline V lookup: CDR1 SGHTA, CDR2 FQGNSA. The J segment lost 2 bases and the V segment lost 0 bases, leaving 7 bases of the junction unmatched. The CDR3 DNA reads TGTGCCAGCAGCTTAGCGCCCGCGGGAGGGCCGCAAGAGACCCAGTACTTC. It encodes CASSLAPAGGPQETQYF.

Note on this clone: This sample also contains other DNA sequences that code for the same CDR3. The chain links TRBV18 to TRBJ2-7; TRBD1 might be the D (5 bases). Germline CDR1 KGHSH, CDR2 LQKENI. Between the trimmed V and J ends, which lost 3 bases and 1 base, there was a span of 7 bases. The CDR3 is made up of 13 amino acids. CDR3 coding DNA: TGTGCCAGCTCACCCCAGGGTTCCTACGAGCAGTACTTC. This codes for CASSPQGSYEQYF.

This clone came up a few times. The chain carries TRBV7-9 and TRBJ2-7, with 9 bases identical to TRBD2. Germline CDR1 reads SEHNR; CDR2 reads FQNEAQ (reference sequence). This CDR3 is built from 15 residues. V trimming: 5 bases; J trimming: 8 bases; junction bases outside the gene matches: 13. The CDR3 DNA is TGTGCCAGCAGCCCCCAAGCGGGAGGTGGGTGGCAGCAGTACTTC. It translates to CASSPQAGGGWQQYF.

This chain joins TRBV7-7 and TRBJ2-3; 7 positions agree with TRBD2. Germline CDR1 is SSHAT and CDR2 is FNYEAQ (reference sequence). J gave up 0 bases and V 5 bases, and 5 bases lay outside the gene matches. The CDR3 has 15 amino acids. The CDR3 DNA reads TGTGCCAGCAGCCCACTAGCGTTCAGCACAGATACGCAGTATTTT. Its protein product is CASSPLAFSTDTQYF.

This clone turned up a few times. The chain couples TRBV7-2 to TRBJ2-3, with a weak D call TRBD2 (5 bases). Looked up from germline, CDR1 is SGHTA and CDR2 is FQGNSA. The CDR3 sequence is 18 residues long. The V end was cut by 4 bases, the J end by 0 bases, with 20 bases between. The CDR3 coding sequence is TGTGCCAGCAGCTCCCCTCGGGGTAGTCCCCTTAGCACAGATACGCAGTATTTT. It yields the protein CASSSPRGSPLSTDTQYF.

The chain carries TRBV29-1 and TRBJ2-1; 11 nucleotides match TRBD2. This CDR3 contains 15 residues. V lost 5 bases to trimming and J lost 4 bases; unmatched junction nucleotides: 7. Germline lookup yields CDR1 SQVTM and CDR2 ANQGSEA. For the CDR3, the DNA is TGCAGCGTTCGTAGCGGGAGGGCTACATACAATGAGCAGTTCTTC. This gives the protein CSVRSGRATYNEQFF.

This chain uses TRBV7-3 with TRBJ2-5; 13 bases are shared with TRBD2. CDR3 length equals 14 residues. The V segment lost 4 bases and the J segment 5 bases; nucleotides outside the gene matches: 1. CDR1 is SGHTA and CDR2 is FQGTGA in the germline V gene. The CDR3 coding sequence is TGTGCCAGCAGCTCGGGACTAGCGGGGGAGACCCAGTACTTC. Its translation: CASSSGLAGETQYF.